This T cell receptor (beta chain) was sequenced during a study of blood T cell repertoires in COVID-19 (dated by TCRdb to 2018 to 2021). For the wider study: Samples from collaborators originated in the United States, Italy and Spain and spanned both the acute and convalescent phases of COVID-19. The material from the prospective study consisted of cDNA or gDNA derived from T cells, B-cell-depleted T cells, or PBMCs. The dataset comprised deeply sampled blood TCRbeta repertoires from subjects exposed to, actively infected with, or recovered from COVID-19. The repertoires were made available in a free public database intended to serve as a resource for research on the immune response to SARS-CoV-2. Samples were obtained from the ongoing ImmuneRACE study (first 160 participants) and from roughly 1,300 subjects provided by 6 global collaborators. The sample metadata nearly always contained a de-identified subject ID, COVID-19 status, age in years and sex. Where available, HLA class I and class II types were taken from metadata supplied by the sample provider and were not determined by assay-based typing. The investigation overall reported the following: The quantity of clinical and demographic metadata differed by source and by participant and was supplied without curation.

Looking up the germline V gene yields CDR1 SGHTA and CDR2 FQGNSA. V lost 5 bases and J lost 5 bases; the stretch between them is 18 bases long. From its cysteine to its phenylalanine, the CDR3 spans 15 amino acids. This entry keeps only the CDR3 DNA: 45 bases, framed from base 1. TCRbeta CDR3 regions were amplified from genomic DNA by means of the immunoSEQ Assay, a bias-controlled multiplex PCR. As for the original processing: Within the assay, amplification of reference gene primers was used to estimate how many nucleated cells each sample contained. To quantify the absolute abundance of each unique TCRbeta CDR3 rearrangement, sequence reads were collapsed and filtered. For each sample, productive Simpson clonality was calculated by taking the square root of Simpson's diversity index across productive rearrangements. TCRdb carries this immuneACCESS record with in-frame sequences only. Its versions omit some clonotypes, under half of them owing to an unresolved V gene in the studies checked, with the rest unexplained. Clonal size and the V and J genes are those of that table, whereas D and trimming came from the DNA. In this sample the table shows roughly 520,000 clones, around 87% of which occur a single time. Of the sample, roughly 1.9% falls within the top ten clones.

On this clone: Its cognate antigen has yet to be identified. The input lacks base qualities; no much larger clone sits a single base away.

In the prospective study, participants were 18 to 89 years old, resided in 20 to 30 geographic areas of the United States, and were enrolled through a virtual design. In the prospective study, cohorts were assigned on the basis of participant-reported clinical history obtained from a screening survey and a study questionnaire. Recovered participants in ImmuneRACE Cohort 3 were defined by two consecutive negative NP/OP PCR tests, clearance by a healthcare professional, or resolution of symptoms. In the prospective study, whole blood, serum and a nasopharyngeal or oropharyngeal swab were collected from each participant by mobile phlebotomists. Over an approximately 2-month period, participants in the prospective study had the option of providing additional blood draws and questionnaires. Before DNA extraction, blood samples from the prospective study were shipped at room temperature or frozen.

The chain is encoded by TRBV7-2 joined to TRBJ1-1; D gene: possibly TRBD1, on 5 matching bases. The receptor was isolated from a woman between 40 and 50 years old who had recovered from COVID-19. Sequenced: PBMCs or T cells enriched from blood (not recorded which). The DNA sequence is TGTGCCAGCAGCCAATACAGGCTAGGTCGAACTGAAGCTTTCTTT. This yields the protein CASSQYRLGRTEAFF.